These 13 T cell receptor beta chains share one sample of origin, sequenced in a study of Graves' ophthalmopathy and Graves' hyperthyroidism. Amplification targeted the TCR beta CDR3 regions, with RNA transcripts as the source material. First-round RT-PCR with HTBI primers preceded a second-round multiplex PCR. TCRdb re-analysed the multiplex PCR reads in MiXCR, keeping a single row per CDR3 protein. The sample carries 560,000 or so distinct CDR3 sequences, 35% to 40% recorded once. Sample: peripheral blood or thyroid tissue (not recorded which). The receptors here all came from an adult man with Graves' hyperthyroidism.

Many counts were recorded for this clonotype. In DNA form, the CDR3 reads TGTGCCATCAGCCGGGACAACTCCTACGAGCAGTACTTC. This sequence encodes CAISRDNSYEQYF. V usage is TRBV10-3 and J usage is TRBJ2-7; maybe TRBD1 (6 bases). The CDR3 is 13 amino acids. Germline V CDR1 and CDR2: ENHRY, SYGVKD. Trimming removed 6 bases at V and 0 bases at J, with 9 bases between.

This clonotype was counted at least ten times. This chain joins TRBV29-1 and TRBJ2-2; a weak D match, TRBD2 (5 bases). The CDR3 totals 12 residues. Germline V gene data show CDR1 as SQVTM and CDR2 as ANQGSEA. Here the CDR3 DNA reads TGCGGAGGACCTATAGGAACCGGGGAGCTGTTTTTT. Protein: CGGPIGTGELFF.

This clonotype has at least ten counts. The genes are TRBV15 and TRBJ1-2, with 8 bases matching TRBD1. The V gene end was trimmed by 5 bases and the J gene end by 4 bases; junction bases not matched to a gene: 9. Germline lookup yields CDR1 LNHNV and CDR2 YYDKDF (reference sequence). CDR3 length: 15 residues. The DNA for the CDR3 is TGTGCCACCAGCGACATTGAGACAGGGGCCTATGGCTACACCTTC. Translating it yields CATSDIETGAYGYTF.

This clonotype was found many times. The J gene is TRBJ2-7, the V gene TRBV12-3 or TRBV12-4; 9 bases line up with TRBD2. After removal of 7 bases from V and 5 bases from J, the junction contained 6 bases not matched to a gene. The CDR3 sequence is 13 residues long. The CDR3 DNA is TGTGCCAGCACTATAGCGGGAGTTAACGAGCAGTACTTC. Protein sequence: CASTIAGVNEQYF.

The chain couples TRBV7-9 to TRBJ2-3; D may be TRBD2 (6 bases). This CDR3 spans 14 amino acids. Trimming shortened V by 5 bases and J by 4 bases, and 13 bases separated the two germline ends. Germline CDR1 is SEHNR and CDR2 is FQNEAQ (reference sequence). Here the CDR3 reads CASSGPGGPDTQYF. The DNA of the CDR3 is TGTGCCAGCAGCGGACCAGGAGGGCCAGATACGCAGTATTTT.

On this clonotype itself: An end of the junction does not agree with germline; a read error may underlie this. The gene calls are TRBV7-8 and TRBJ2-3, with D possibly TRBD2 on 6 matching bases. The length of the CDR3 is 18 residues. Germline-derived CDR1 and CDR2 are SGHVS and FQNEAQ. The CDR3 loop is CASSQGGKVGSKGHTQYF. The CDR3 DNA is TGCGCCAGCAGCCAGGGCGGGAAGGTGGGCAGCAAGGGACATACGCAGTATTTT. The whole variable domain, filled in from reference TRBV7-8 and TRBJ2-3, reads GAGVSQSPRYKVAKRGQDVALRCDPISGHVSLFWYQQALGQGPEFLTYFQNEAQLDKSGLPSDRFFAERPEGSVSTLKIQRTQQEDSAVYLCASSQGGKVGSKGHTQYFGPGTRLTVL.

For this clonotype: A read error is possible here, since a much larger clone lies one base away. The CDR3 sequence: CASSEWDRDEQYF. The CDR3 region has the DNA TGTGCCAGCAGTGAATGGGACAGGGACGAGCAGTACTTC. The J gene is TRBJ2-7, the V gene TRBV6-1; 9 bases fit TRBD1. The CDR3 spans 13 residues. J was trimmed by 5 bases and V by 2 bases; bases with no gene match: 1. Germline CDR1 MNHNS, CDR2 SASEGT.

The sample holds many counts of this clonotype. The genes are TRBV29-1 and TRBJ2-2; 7 positions match TRBD1. J was trimmed by 3 bases and V by 3 bases; bases with no gene match: 4. This CDR3 contains 14 residues. CDR1 and CDR2 from the germline V gene are SQVTM and ANQGSEA. The CDR3: CSVDRQGDTGELFF. The CDR3 coding sequence is TGCAGCGTTGATAGACAGGGAGACACCGGGGAGCTGTTTTTT.

The chain is built from TRBV29-1 and TRBJ2-5, with D unclear. The V gene lost 6 bases and the J gene lost 1 base, with 12 bases spanning the gap. Per germline, CDR1 SQVTM and CDR2 ANQGSEA. The CDR3 totals 13 residues. CDR3 DNA: TGCAGCGTGGGCTCCTCGCGCCAAGAGACCCAGTACTTC. Encoded protein: CSVGSSRQETQYF.

This clonotype occurred a few times. The chain employs TRBV20-1 and TRBJ1-4; unclear D gene. V lost 2 bases, J lost 7 bases, and 8 bases lay in between. There are 12 residues in the CDR3. The germline gives CDR1 DFQATT, CDR2 SNEGSKA (reference sequence). The CDR3: CSARFVGEKLFF. The CDR3 DNA reads TGCAGTGCTAGATTTGTGGGTGAAAAACTGTTTTTT.

To note about this clonotype: Given a much more abundant clone one base away, this may be a read error. A read error is likely, as this CDR3 ends without the conserved phenylalanine or tryptophan. The V call is TRBV2, the J call TRBJ2-7; D is unclear. The CDR3 contains 13 residues. The V end was cut by 6 bases, the J end by 5 bases, with 14 bases between. Germline assignment: CDR1 SNHLY and CDR2 FYNNEI. CDR3 sequence: CASSHGSGDEQYL. In nucleotides, the CDR3 is TGTGCCAGCAGCCACGGGTCTGGGGACGAGCAGTACCTC.

CDR3 in DNA: TGTGCCAGCAGCCCCCAGGGTTTAGGTGGGGCCAACGTCCTGACTTTC. Translation: CASSPQGLGGANVLTF. The chain couples TRBV7-2 to TRBJ2-6; D perhaps matches TRBD1 (5 bases). This CDR3 contains 16 residues. V was cut by 5 bases and J by 3 bases, with 14 bases left in between. Looked up from germline, CDR1 is SGHTA and CDR2 is FQGNSA.

On this clonotype: Given a much more abundant clone one base away, this may be a read error. The chain employs TRBV10-3 and TRBJ2-7; the D gene is possibly TRBD2 (6 bases). Per germline, CDR1 ENHRY and CDR2 SYGVKD. This CDR3 comprises 14 residues. CDR3 loop: CAVSRASANYEQYF. CDR3 DNA sequence: TGTGCCGTCAGTCGCGCTAGCGCGAATTACGAGCAGTACTTC.